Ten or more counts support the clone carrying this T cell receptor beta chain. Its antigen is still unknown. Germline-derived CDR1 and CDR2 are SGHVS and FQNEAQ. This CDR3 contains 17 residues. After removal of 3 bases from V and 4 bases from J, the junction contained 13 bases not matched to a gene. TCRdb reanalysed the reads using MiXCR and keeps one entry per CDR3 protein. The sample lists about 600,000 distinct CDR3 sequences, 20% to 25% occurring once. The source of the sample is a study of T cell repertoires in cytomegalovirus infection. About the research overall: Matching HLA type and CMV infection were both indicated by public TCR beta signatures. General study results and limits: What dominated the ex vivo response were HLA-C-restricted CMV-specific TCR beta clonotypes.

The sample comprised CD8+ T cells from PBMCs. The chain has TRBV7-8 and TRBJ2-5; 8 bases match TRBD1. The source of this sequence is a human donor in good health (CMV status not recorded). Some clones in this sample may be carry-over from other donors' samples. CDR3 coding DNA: TGTGCCAGCAGCTTCCCAGGGGACAGGCCCCCGGCAGAGACCCAGTACTTC. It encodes CASSFPGDRPPAETQYF.